What follows are 7 T cell receptor beta chains derived from one specimen sequenced in a study of OX40 agonist ivuxolimab in advanced cancers. Libraries were prepared by immunoSEQ multiplex PCR; TCRdb keeps only in-frame clonotypes and omits some of them. Here the sample spans 94,000 or so clones, 80% to 85% being singletons. Sequencing used CD4+ or CD8+ T cells sorted from blood, obtained in a trial of the OX40 agonist ivuxolimab. The receptors here all came from an adult with an advanced solid tumor such as melanoma, head and neck, liver or kidney cancer.

The J gene is TRBJ2-3, the V gene TRBV7-2; D unresolved. The germline gives CDR1 SGHTA, CDR2 FQGNSA. Trimming cost V 6 bases and J 0 bases, with 10 bases left between them. The length of the CDR3 is 14 residues. As DNA, the CDR3 is TGTGCCAGCAGGCTGATGGGGAGCACAGATACGCAGTATTTT. Amino acid sequence: CASRLMGSTDTQYF.

J is TRBJ2-5 and V is TRBV7-2; D gene uncertain. The CDR3 length is 13 residues. V lost 5 bases, J lost 4 bases, and 11 bases lay in between. The germline CDR1 and CDR2 sequences are SGHTA and FQGNSA. The CDR3: CASSLTWGETQYF. CDR3 coding DNA: TGTGCCAGCAGCCTAACGTGGGGAGAGACCCAGTACTTC.

This chain joins TRBV7-2 and TRBJ2-1, with 13 nucleotides matching TRBD2. The CDR3 has 15 amino acids. Germline CDR1 and CDR2: SGHTA and FQGNSA. J was trimmed by 10 bases and V by 4 bases; bases with no gene match: 7. CDR3 sequence reads: CASSWTSGGPGEQFF. The CDR3 coding sequence is TGTGCCAGCAGCTGGACTAGCGGGGGTCCCGGGGAGCAGTTCTTC.

The V call is TRBV7-2, the J call TRBJ1-6; 8 nucleotides match TRBD1. Germline values: CDR1 SGHTA, CDR2 FQGNSA. This CDR3 spans 14 amino acids. V was clipped by 3 bases and J by 6 bases; unmatched bases: 1. The CDR3 region is CASSFGQGNSPLHF. CDR3 in DNA: TGTGCCAGCAGCTTCGGACAGGGTAATTCACCCCTCCACTTT.

The J gene is TRBJ2-7, the V gene TRBV25-1; tentatively, D is TRBD2 (5 bases). The CDR3 is made up of 12 amino acids. CDR1 is MGHDK, CDR2 SYGVNS, per germline. With 8 bases removed from V and 3 bases from J, the gap between germline ends came to 11 bases. CDR3 DNA: TGTGCCAGCCAAGGACGGGACTACGAGCAGTACTTC. Its protein product is CASQGRDYEQYF.

This chain uses TRBV7-2 with TRBJ1-3; a possible D gene is TRBD1 (5 bases). Germline CDR1 and CDR2: SGHTA and FQGNSA. The V gene lost 10 bases and the J gene lost 0 bases, with 13 bases spanning the gap. The CDR3 is 14 residues long. The DNA for the CDR3 is TGTGCCACCAAGGGGTCCCACTCTGGAAACACCATATATTTT. Encoded protein: CATKGSHSGNTIYF.

The V and J genes are TRBV2 and TRBJ1-6; the match to TRBD1 covers 7 bases. Germline values: CDR1 SNHLY, CDR2 FYNNEI. Losses at the gene ends were 7 bases for V and 4 bases for J; bases not matched to a gene: 1. The CDR3 has 13 amino acids. The CDR3 region has the DNA TGTGCCAGCACGGGACAGTATAATTCACCCCTCCACTTT. Residues: CASTGQYNSPLHF.